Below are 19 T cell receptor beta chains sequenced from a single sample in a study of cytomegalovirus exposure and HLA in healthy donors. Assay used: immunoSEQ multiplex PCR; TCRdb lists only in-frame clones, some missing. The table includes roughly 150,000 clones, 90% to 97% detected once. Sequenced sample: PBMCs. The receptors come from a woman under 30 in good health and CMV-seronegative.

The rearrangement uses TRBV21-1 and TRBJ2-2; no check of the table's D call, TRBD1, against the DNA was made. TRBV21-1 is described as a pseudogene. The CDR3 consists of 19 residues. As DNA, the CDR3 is TGTGCCAGCAGCAAAGTTTCGGACAGGCTATCGAACATCACCGGGGAGCTGTTTTTT. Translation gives CASSKVSDRLSNITGELFF.

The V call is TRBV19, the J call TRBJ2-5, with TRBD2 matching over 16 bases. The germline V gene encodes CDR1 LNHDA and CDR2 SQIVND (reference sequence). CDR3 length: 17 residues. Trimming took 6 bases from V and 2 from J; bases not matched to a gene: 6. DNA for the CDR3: TGTGCCAGTAGGCCCAGGGGACTAGCGGGGGGGCAAGAGACCCAGTACTTC. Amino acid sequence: CASRPRGLAGGQETQYF.

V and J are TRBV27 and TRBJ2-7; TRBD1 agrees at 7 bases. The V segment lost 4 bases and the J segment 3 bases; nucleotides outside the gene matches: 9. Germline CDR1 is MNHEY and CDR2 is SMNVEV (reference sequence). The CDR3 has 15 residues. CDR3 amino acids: CASSSRPRQGYEQYF. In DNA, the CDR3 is TGTGCCAGCAGTTCGCGTCCTCGACAGGGCTACGAGCAGTACTTC.

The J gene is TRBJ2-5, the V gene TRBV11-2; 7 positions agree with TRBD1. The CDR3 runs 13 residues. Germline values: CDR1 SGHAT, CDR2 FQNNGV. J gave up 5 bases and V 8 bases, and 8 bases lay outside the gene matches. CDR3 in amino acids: CASYTGEGETQYF. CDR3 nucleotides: TGTGCCAGCTACACAGGGGAAGGGGAGACCCAGTACTTC.

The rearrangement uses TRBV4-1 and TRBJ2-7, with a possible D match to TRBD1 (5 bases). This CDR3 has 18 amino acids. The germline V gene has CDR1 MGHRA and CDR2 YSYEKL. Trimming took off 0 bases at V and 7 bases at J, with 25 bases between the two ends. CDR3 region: CASSQDMVSSGWSGEQYF. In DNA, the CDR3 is TGCGCCAGCAGCCAAGATATGGTTTCTTCAGGGTGGTCAGGGGAGCAGTACTTC.

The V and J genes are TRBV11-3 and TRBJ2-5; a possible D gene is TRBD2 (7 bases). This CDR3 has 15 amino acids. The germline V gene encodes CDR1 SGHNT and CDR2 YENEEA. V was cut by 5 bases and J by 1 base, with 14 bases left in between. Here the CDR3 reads CASSPGRGGQETQYF. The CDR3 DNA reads TGTGCCAGCAGCCCAGGAAGGGGGGGCCAAGAGACCCAGTACTTC.

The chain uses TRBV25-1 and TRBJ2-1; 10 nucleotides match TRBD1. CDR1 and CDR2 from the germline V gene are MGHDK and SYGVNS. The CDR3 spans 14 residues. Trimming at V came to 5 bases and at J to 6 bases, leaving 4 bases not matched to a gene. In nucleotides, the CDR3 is TGTGCCAGCAGTCCGGGACAGGGGTTCAATGAGCAGTTCTTC. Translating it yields CASSPGQGFNEQFF.

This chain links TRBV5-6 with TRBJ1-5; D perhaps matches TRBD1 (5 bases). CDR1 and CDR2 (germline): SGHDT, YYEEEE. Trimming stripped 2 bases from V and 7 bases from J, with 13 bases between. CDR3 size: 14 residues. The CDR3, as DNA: TGTGCCAGCAGCTTCCGGGACTCCCGGCAGCCCCAGCATTTT. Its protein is CASSFRDSRQPQHF.

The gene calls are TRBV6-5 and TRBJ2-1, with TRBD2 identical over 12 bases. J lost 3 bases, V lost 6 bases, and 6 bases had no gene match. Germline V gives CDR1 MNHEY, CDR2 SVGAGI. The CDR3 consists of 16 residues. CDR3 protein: CASSYTSGGIYNEQFF. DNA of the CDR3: TGTGCCAGCAGCTACACTAGCGGGGGGATCTACAATGAGCAGTTCTTC.

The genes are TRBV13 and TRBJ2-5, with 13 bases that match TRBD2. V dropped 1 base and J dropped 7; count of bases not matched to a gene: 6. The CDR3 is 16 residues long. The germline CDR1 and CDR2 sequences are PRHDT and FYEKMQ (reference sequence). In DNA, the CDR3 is TGTGCCAGCAGCTTAGTTGGGACTAGCGGGGTTTGGACCCAGTACTTC. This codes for CASSLVGTSGVWTQYF.

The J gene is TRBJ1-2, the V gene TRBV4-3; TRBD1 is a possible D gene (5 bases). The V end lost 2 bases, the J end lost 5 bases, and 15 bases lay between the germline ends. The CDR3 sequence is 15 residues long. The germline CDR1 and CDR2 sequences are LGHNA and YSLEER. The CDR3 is CASSQSTGTLYGYTF. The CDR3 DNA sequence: TGCGCCAGCAGCCAATCAACCGGGACTTTATATGGCTACACCTTC.

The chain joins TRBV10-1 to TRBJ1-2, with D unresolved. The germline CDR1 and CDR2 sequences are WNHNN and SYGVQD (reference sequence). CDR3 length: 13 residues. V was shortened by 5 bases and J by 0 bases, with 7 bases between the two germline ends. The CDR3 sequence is CASSPRSNYGYTF. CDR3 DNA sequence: TGCGCCAGCAGTCCCAGGTCTAACTATGGCTACACCTTC.

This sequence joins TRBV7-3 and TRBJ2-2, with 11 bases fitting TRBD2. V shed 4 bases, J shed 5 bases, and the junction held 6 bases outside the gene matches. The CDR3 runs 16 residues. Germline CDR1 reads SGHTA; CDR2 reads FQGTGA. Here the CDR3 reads CASSSPTSGGTGELFF. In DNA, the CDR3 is TGTGCCAGCAGCTCGCCAACTAGCGGGGGTACCGGGGAGCTGTTTTTT.

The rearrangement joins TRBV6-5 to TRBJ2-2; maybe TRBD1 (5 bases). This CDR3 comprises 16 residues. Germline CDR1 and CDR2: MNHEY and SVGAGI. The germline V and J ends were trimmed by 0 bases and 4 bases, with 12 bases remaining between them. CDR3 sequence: CASSYSIRQSTGELFF. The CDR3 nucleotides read TGTGCCAGCAGTTACTCGATCCGACAGAGCACCGGGGAGCTGTTTTTT.

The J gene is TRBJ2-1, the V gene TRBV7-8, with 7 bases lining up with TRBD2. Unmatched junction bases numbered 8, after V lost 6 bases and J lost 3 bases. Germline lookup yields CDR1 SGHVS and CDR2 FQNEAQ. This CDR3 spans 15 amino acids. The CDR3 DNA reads TGTGCCAGCAGTCGGGGAGGGGTTAACTACAATGAGCAGTTCTTC. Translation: CASSRGGVNYNEQFF.

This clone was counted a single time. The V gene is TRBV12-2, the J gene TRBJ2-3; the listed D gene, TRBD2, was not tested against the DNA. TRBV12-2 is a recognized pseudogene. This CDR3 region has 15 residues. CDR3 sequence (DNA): TGTGCAAGTCGCTTAGATAAAATTGGCACAGATACGCAGTATTTT. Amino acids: CASRLDKIGTDTQYF.

DNA of the CDR3: TGTGCCATCGGGGCGGCTAGCGGGGGCAATGAGCAGTTCTTC. Translating it yields CAIGAASGGNEQFF. The rearrangement joins TRBV10-3 to TRBJ2-1; 10 bases line up with TRBD2. V shed 8 bases and J 6 bases; nucleotides not matched to a gene: 7. Germline CDR1 reads ENHRY; CDR2 reads SYGVKD. The CDR3 sequence is 14 residues long.

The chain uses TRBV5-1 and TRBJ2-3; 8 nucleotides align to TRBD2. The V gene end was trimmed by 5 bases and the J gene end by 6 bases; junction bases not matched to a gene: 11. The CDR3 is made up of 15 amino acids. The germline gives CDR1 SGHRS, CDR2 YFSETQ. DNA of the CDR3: TGCGCCAGCAGTGAGTTACTAGCGGAGAAGGATACGCAGTATTTT. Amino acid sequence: CASSELLAEKDTQYF. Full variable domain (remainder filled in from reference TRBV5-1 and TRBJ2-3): KAGVTQTPRYLIKTRGQQVTLSCSPISGHRSVSWYQQTPGQGLQFLFEYFSETQRNKGNFPGRFSGRQFSNSRSEMNVSTLELGDSALYLCASSELLAEKDTQYFGPGTRLTVL.

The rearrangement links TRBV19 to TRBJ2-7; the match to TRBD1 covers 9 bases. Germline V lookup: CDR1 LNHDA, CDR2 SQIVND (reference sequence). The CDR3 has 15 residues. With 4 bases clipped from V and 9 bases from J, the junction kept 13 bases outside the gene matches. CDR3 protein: CASSRFRDRDVRQYF. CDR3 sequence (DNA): TGTGCCAGTAGTAGATTCCGGGACAGGGACGTAAGGCAGTACTTC. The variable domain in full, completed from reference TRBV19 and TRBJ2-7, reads DGGITQSPKYLFRKEGQNVTLSCEQNLNHDAMYWYRQDPGQGLRLIYYSQIVNDFQKGDIAEGYSVSREKKESFPLTVTSAQKNPTAFYLCASSRFRDRDVRQYFGPGTRLTVT.